The T cell receptor (beta chain) under discussion was sequenced for a study of shared clonotypes between healthy human individuals. On this clone itself: What it binds is not known.

Study-wide findings and caveats: Naive CD4 clonotypes overlapped across a handful of donors at around 4.7%.

The CDR3 is 14 residues long. Germline V gives CDR1 LNHDA, CDR2 SQIVND (reference sequence). V gave up 6 bases and J gave up 0 bases, with 6 bases separating them. Every subset's genomic DNA went evenly onto several immunoSEQ plates. Here immunoSEQ multiplex PCR was the method, and the copy in TCRdb shows in-frame clones only, minus some. The sample lists 2,500,000 or so clones, 85% to 95% seen once, with 0.37% in the top ten. The receptor comes from a man aged 18 to 30 in good health. Some clones in this sample may be carry-over from other donors' samples. The chain uses TRBV19 and TRBJ1-6; D is undetermined. Sequenced sample: naive CD4+ T cells from PBMCs. The subset denotes: CD45RA+ positively selected. CDR3 residues: CASRTSSYNSPLHF. The CDR3 DNA reads as TGTGCCAGTAGGACCAGCTCCTATAATTCACCCCTCCACTTT.